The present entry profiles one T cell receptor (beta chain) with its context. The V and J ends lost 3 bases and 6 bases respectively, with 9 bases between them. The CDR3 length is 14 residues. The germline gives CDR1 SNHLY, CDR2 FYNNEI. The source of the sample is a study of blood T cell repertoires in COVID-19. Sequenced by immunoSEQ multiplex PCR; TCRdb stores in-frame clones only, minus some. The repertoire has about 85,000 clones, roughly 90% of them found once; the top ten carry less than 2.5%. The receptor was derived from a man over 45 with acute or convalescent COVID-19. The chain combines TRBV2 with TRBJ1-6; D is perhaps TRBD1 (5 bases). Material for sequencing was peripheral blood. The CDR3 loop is CASSDRDFNSPLHF. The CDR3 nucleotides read TGTGCCAGCAGTGACAGGGACTTTAATTCACCCCTCCACTTT.